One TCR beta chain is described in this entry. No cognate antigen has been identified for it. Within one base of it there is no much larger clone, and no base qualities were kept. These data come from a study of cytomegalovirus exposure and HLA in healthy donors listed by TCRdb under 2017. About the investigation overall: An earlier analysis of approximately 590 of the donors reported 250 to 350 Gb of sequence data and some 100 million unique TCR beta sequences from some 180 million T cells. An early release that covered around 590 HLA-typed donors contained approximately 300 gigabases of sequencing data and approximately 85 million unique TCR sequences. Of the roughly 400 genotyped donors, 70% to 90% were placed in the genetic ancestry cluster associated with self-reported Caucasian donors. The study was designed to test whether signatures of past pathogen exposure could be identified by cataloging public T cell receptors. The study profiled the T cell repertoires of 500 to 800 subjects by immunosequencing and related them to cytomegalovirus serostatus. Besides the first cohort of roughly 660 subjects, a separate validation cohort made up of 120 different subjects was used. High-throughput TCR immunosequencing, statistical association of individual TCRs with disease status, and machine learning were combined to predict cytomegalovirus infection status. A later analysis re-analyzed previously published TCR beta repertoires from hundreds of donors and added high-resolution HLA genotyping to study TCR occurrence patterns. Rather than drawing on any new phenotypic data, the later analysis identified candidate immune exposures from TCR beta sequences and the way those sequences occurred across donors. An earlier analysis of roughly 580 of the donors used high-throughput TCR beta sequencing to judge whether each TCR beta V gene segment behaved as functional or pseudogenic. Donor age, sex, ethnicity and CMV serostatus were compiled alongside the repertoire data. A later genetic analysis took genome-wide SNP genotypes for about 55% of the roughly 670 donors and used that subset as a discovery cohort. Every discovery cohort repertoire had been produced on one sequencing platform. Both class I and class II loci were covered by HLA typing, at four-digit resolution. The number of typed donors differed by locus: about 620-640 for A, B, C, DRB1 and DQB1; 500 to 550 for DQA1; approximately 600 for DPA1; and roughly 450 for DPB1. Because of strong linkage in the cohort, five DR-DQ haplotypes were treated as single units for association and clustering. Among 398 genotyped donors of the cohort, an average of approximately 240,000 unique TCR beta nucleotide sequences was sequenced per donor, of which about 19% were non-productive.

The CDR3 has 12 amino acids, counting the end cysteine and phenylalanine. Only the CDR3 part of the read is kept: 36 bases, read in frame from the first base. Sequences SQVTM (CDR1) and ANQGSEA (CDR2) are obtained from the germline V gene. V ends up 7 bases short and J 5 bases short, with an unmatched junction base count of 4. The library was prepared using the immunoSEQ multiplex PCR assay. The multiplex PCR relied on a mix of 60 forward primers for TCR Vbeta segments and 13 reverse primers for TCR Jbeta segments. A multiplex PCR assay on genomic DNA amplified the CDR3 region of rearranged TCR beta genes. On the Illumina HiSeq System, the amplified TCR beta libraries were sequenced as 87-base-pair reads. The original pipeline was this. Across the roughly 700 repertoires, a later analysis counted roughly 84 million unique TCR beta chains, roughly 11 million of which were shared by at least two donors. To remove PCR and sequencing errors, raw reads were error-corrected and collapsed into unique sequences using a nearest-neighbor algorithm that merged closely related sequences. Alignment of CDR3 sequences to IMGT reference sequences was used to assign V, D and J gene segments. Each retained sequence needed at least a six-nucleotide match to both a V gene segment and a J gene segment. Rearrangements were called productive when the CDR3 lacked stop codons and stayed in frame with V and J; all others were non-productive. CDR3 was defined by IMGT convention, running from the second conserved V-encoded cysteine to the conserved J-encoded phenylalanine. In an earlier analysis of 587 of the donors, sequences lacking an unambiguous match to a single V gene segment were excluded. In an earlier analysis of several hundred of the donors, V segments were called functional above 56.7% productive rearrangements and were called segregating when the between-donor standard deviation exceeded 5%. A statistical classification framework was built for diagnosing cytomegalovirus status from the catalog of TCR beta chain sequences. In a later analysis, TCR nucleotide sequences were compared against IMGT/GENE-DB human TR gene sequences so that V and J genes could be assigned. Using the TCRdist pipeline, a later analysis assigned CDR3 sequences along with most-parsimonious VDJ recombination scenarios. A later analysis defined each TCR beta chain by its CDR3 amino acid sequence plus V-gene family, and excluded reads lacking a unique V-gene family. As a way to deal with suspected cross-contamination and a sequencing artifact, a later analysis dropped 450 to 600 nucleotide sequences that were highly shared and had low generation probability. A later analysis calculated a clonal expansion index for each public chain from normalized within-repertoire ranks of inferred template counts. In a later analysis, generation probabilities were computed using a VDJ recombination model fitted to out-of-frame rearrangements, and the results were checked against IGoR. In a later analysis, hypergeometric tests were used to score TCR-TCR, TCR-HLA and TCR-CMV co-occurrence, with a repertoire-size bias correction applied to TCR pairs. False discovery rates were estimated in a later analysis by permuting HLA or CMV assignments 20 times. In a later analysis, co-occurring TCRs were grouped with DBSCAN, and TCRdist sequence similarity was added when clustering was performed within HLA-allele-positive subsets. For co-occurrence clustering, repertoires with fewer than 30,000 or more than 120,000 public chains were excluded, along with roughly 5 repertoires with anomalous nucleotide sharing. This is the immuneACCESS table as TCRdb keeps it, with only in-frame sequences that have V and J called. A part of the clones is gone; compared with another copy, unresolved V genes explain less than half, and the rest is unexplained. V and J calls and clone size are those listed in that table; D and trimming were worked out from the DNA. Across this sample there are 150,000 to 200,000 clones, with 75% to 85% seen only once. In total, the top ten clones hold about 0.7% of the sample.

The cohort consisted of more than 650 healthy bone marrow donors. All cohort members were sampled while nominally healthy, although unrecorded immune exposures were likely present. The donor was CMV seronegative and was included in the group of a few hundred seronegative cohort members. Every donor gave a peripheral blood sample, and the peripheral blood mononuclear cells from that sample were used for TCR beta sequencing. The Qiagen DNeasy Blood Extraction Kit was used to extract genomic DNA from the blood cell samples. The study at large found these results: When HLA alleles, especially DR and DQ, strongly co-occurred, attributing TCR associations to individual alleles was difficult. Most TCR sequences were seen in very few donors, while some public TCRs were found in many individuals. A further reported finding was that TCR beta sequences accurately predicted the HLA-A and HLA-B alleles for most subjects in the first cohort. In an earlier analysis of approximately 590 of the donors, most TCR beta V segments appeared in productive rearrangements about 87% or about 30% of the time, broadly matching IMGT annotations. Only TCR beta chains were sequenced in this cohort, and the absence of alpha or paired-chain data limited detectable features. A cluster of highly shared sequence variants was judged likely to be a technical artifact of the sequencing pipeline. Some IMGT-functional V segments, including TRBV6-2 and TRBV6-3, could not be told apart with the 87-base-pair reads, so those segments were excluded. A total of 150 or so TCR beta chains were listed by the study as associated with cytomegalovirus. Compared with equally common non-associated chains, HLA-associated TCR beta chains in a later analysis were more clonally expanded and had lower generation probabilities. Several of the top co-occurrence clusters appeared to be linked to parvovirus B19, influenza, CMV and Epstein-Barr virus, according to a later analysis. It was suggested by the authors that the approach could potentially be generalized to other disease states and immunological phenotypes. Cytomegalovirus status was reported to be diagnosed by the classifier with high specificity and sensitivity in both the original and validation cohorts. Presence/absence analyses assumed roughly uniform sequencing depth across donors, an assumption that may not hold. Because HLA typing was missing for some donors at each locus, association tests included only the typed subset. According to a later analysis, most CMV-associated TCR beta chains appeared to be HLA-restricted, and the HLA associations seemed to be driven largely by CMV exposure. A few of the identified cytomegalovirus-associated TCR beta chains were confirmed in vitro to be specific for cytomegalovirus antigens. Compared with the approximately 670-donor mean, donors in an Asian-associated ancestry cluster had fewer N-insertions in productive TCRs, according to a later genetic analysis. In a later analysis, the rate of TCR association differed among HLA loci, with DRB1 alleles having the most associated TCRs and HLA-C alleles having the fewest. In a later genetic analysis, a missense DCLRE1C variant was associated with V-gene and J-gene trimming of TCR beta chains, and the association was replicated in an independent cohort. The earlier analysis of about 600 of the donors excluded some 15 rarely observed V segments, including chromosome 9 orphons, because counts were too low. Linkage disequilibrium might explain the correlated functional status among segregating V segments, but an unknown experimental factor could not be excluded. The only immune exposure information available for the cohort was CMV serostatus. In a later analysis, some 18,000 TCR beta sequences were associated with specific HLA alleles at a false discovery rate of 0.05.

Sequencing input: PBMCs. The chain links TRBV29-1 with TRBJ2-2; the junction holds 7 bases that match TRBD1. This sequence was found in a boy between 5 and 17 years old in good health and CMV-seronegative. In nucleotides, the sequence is TGCAGCGCCCGACAGGGAACCGGGGAGCTGTTTTTT. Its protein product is CSARQGTGELFF.